These 32 T cell receptor beta chains were all obtained from the same sample, sequenced in a study of shared T cell receptors in the human thymus listed by TCRdb under 2021. The library was built by means of the immunoSEQ multiplex PCR assay. Here the immuneACCESS table is served through TCRdb, limited to in-frame sequences with V and J called. Missing clones are a known gap in these copies; in checked studies unresolved V genes cover under half, and the rest lacks a known reason. This sample gives roughly 560,000 clones in total; 75% to 85% of them show up just once. The top ten clonotypes cover more than 0.01% of the sample. The same sample was also studied in work on human thymus T cells.

The sequencing sample was made of thymocytes. Every receptor here comes from a boy less than two years old with a congenital heart defect. Donor details come from another sample of the same person, matched by shared clones.

The chain employs TRBV13 and TRBJ1-3; TRBD1 matches at 7 bases. This CDR3 contains 16 residues. The germline CDR1 and CDR2 sequences are PRHDT and FYEKMQ (reference sequence). V trimming: 3 bases; J trimming: 2 bases; junction bases outside the gene matches: 7. DNA for the CDR3: TGTGCCAGCAGCTTCCGACAGGGAAACGCTGGAAACACCATATATTTT. This gives the protein CASSFRQGNAGNTIYF.

The chain links TRBV4-1 to TRBJ2-7; 8 nucleotides align to TRBD2. V shed 4 bases and J 0 bases; nucleotides not matched to a gene: 8. Per germline, CDR1 MGHRA and CDR2 YSYEKL. This CDR3 region has 16 residues. The CDR3 protein is CASSPLAASFSYEQYF. CDR3 nucleotide sequence: TGCGCCAGCAGCCCACTAGCGGCCTCCTTCTCCTACGAGCAGTACTTC.

The gene calls are TRBV11-2 and TRBJ2-7, with TRBD1 identical over 9 bases. CDR3 size: 17 residues. After removal of 3 bases from V and 4 bases from J, the junction contained 13 bases not matched to a gene. The germline gives CDR1 SGHAT, CDR2 FQNNGV. In nucleotides, the CDR3 is TGTGCCAGCAGCTTTCTTAGTGGAAGACAGGGGGGGTACGAGCAGTACTTC. It specifies CASSFLSGRQGGYEQYF. The whole variable domain, filled in from reference TRBV11-2 and TRBJ2-7, reads EAGVAQSPRYKIIEKRQSVAFWCNPISGHATLYWYQQILGQGPKLLIQFQNNGVVDDSQLPKDRFSAERLKGVDSTLKIQPAKLEDSAVYLCASSFLSGRQGGYEQYFGPGTRLTVT.

In its sample, this clone was seen once. The chain carries TRBV5-6 and TRBJ2-7, with TRBD2 identical over 14 bases. Trimming at V came to 3 bases and at J to 2 bases, leaving 1 base not matched to a gene. The CDR3 is made up of 15 amino acids. Germline loops: CDR1 SGHDT, CDR2 YYEEEE. CDR3 nucleotides: TGTGCCAGCAGCTCGGGACTAGCGGGAGCCTACGAGCAGTACTTC. This encodes CASSSGLAGAYEQYF.

V and J are TRBV4-3 and TRBJ2-1; 11 bases fit TRBD2. CDR3 size: 17 residues. The germline V gene encodes CDR1 LGHNA and CDR2 YSLEER. V lost 3 bases to trimming and J lost 7 bases; unmatched junction nucleotides: 11. The CDR3 protein is CASSHNDSGRAWNEQFF. CDR3 DNA sequence: TGCGCCAGCAGCCACAACGATAGCGGGAGGGCCTGGAATGAGCAGTTCTTC.

The chain carries TRBV14 and TRBJ2-2; 10 bases agree with TRBD2. Germline trimming cut 0 bases from V and 0 bases from J; bases unmatched to any gene: 19. The germline gives CDR1 SGHDN, CDR2 FVKESK. This CDR3 region has 23 residues. CDR3 nucleotide sequence: TGTGCCAGCAGCCAAGATCGGGGCGGACAGCCTAGCGGGAGATCCGCGAACACCGGGGAGCTGTTTTTT. This translates into CASSQDRGGQPSGRSANTGELFF.

This sequence joins TRBV14 and TRBJ2-3; 11 bases are a match to TRBD2. V trimming: 4 bases; J trimming: 3 bases; junction bases outside the gene matches: 9. The CDR3 has 17 amino acids. CDR1 and CDR2 (germline): SGHDN, FVKESK. The CDR3 is CASSRAIGTSGTDTQYF. CDR3 sequence (DNA): TGTGCCAGCAGCCGTGCTATCGGGACTAGCGGAACAGATACGCAGTATTTT.

The chain links TRBV27 to TRBJ1-5; tentatively, D is TRBD1 (5 bases). CDR1 and CDR2 (germline): MNHEY, SMNVEV (reference sequence). The CDR3 contains 14 residues. With 2 bases removed from V and 4 bases from J, the gap between germline ends came to 9 bases. CDR3 DNA sequence: TGTGCCAGCAGTTTAGGGGGGGGAAATCAGCCCCAGCATTTT. Translation gives CASSLGGGNQPQHF.

The V call is TRBV28, the J call TRBJ2-5; TRBD1 matches 9 bases. Looked up from germline, CDR1 is MDHEN and CDR2 is SYDVKM. There are 14 residues in the CDR3. J gave up 5 bases and V 3 bases, and 4 bases lay outside the gene matches. The CDR3 coding sequence is TGTGCCAGCAGTTTGGACAGGGGTGTGGAGACCCAGTACTTC. Protein sequence: CASSLDRGVETQYF.

V is TRBV11-2 and J is TRBJ1-1; tentatively, D is TRBD1 (5 bases). The CDR3 spans 18 residues. Germline loops: CDR1 SGHAT, CDR2 FQNNGV. V lost 0 bases and J lost 1, with 18 bases in between. CDR3 sequence (DNA): TGTGCCAGCAGCTTAGATAAGGGGCAGCTCCCGGGGAACACTGAAGCTTTCTTT. Protein: CASSLDKGQLPGNTEAFF.

This sequence joins TRBV7-2 and TRBJ1-2, with 9 bases matching TRBD1. Germline assignment: CDR1 SGHTA and CDR2 FQGNSA. CDR3 length equals 14 residues. J gave up 8 bases and V 4 bases, and 8 bases lay outside the gene matches. The CDR3 reads CASSSRDRVDGYTF. The DNA of the CDR3 is TGTGCCAGCAGCTCTCGGGACAGGGTGGACGGCTACACCTTC.

The CDR3 spells CASSLVLAAKVTDTQYF. CDR3 sequence (DNA): TGCGCCAGCAGCTTGGTATTAGCCGCAAAGGTCACAGATACGCAGTATTTT. V is TRBV5-1 and J is TRBJ2-3, with D hard to call. The CDR3 extends over 17 amino acids. The germline V and J ends were trimmed by 0 bases and 2 bases, with 16 bases remaining between them. Germline V gene lookup returns CDR1 SGHRS and CDR2 YFSETQ.

V and J are TRBV7-8 and TRBJ2-7; perhaps TRBD1 as D (5 bases). Germline V gene data show CDR1 as SGHVS and CDR2 as FQNEAQ. The CDR3 runs to 13 residues. Trimming left V 0 bases short and J 3 bases short, with 6 bases between. DNA for the CDR3: TGTGCCAGCAGCTTAGCAGGGGACTACGAGCAGTACTTC. As protein: CASSLAGDYEQYF.

The rearrangement links TRBV2 to TRBJ2-7; 9 bases are shared with TRBD1. The V gene end was trimmed by 6 bases and the J gene end by 3 bases; junction bases not matched to a gene: 21. In germline, CDR1 is SNHLY, CDR2 FYNNEI. The CDR3 runs to 19 residues. The CDR3: CASSAPGQGLLAGLYEQYF. The CDR3, as DNA: TGTGCCAGCAGCGCTCCGGGACAGGGCCTACTAGCAGGACTCTACGAGCAGTACTTC. Based on the CDR3 plus reference TRBV2 and TRBJ2-7, the full variable domain is EPEVTQTPSHQVTQMGQEVILRCVPISNHLYFYWYRQILGQKVEFLVSFYNNEISEKSEIFDDQFSVERPDGSNFTLKIRSTKLEDSAMYFCASSAPGQGLLAGLYEQYFGPGTRLTVT.

The chain has TRBV5-5 and TRBJ1-2, with TRBD1 identical over 7 bases. CDR1 and CDR2 (germline): SGHKS, YYEKEE (reference sequence). The trim removed 5 bases at V and 2 bases at J, leaving 12 bases unmatched. The CDR3 covers 16 residues. The DNA of the CDR3 is TGTGCCAGCAGTCGACAGGGAAGTATTGGGAACTATGGCTACACCTTC. Translating it yields CASSRQGSIGNYGYTF.

The rearrangement links TRBV5-6 to TRBJ2-5; D might be TRBD2 (5 bases). From germline, CDR1 is SGHDT and CDR2 YYEEEE. The V and J ends lost 0 bases and 5 bases respectively, with 14 bases between them. This CDR3 is built from 15 residues. The CDR3 spells CASSLAGNMGETQYF. In DNA form, the CDR3 reads TGTGCCAGCAGCTTGGCGGGAAACATGGGGGAGACCCAGTACTTC. The entire variable domain, with the rest obtained from reference TRBV5-6 and TRBJ2-5, is as follows: DAGVTQSPTHLIKTRGQQVTLRCSPKSGHDTVSWYQQALGQGPQFIFQYYEEEERQRGNFPDRFSGHQFPNYSSELNVNALLLGDSALYLCASSLAGNMGETQYFGPGTRLLVL.

The chain carries TRBV10-1 and TRBJ1-1, with 9 bases aligning to TRBD1. Germline CDR1 is WNHNN and CDR2 is SYGVQD (reference sequence). V shed 1 base and J 10 bases; nucleotides not matched to a gene: 4. The CDR3 has 13 residues. The CDR3 bases are TGCGCCAGCAGTGAGTTTCACAGGGGGCTAGCTTTCTTT. Translation gives CASSEFHRGLAFF.

The rearrangement links TRBV5-1 to TRBJ1-4; no definite D call. Germline V gene data show CDR1 as SGHRS and CDR2 as YFSETQ. The CDR3 spans 14 residues. V was pared by 0 bases and J by 8 bases, with 11 bases between. Here the CDR3 reads CASSLGKRGEKLFF. In DNA form, the CDR3 reads TGCGCCAGCAGCTTGGGGAAACGAGGGGAAAAACTGTTTTTT.

The gene calls are TRBV6-5 and TRBJ2-3, with a possible D match to TRBD2 (5 bases). V shed 8 bases and J shed 1 base, with 13 bases lying between them. This CDR3 contains 14 residues. The germline CDR1 and CDR2 sequences are MNHEY and SVGAGI. CDR3 DNA sequence: TGTGCCAGCCCGCCGGACTGCCGCACAGATACGCAGTATTTT. This codes for CASPPDCRTDTQYF.

V usage is TRBV4-3 and J usage is TRBJ2-7; tentatively, D is TRBD2 (5 bases). CDR3 length: 14 amino acids. With 0 bases removed from V and 7 bases from J, the gap between germline ends came to 13 bases. From germline, CDR1 is LGHNA and CDR2 YSLEER. Here the CDR3 DNA reads TGCGCCAGCAGCCAAGATAGTGGGCCGGGGGAGCAGTACTTC. Its translation: CASSQDSGPGEQYF.

The genes are TRBV7-7 and TRBJ2-3; D is perhaps TRBD1 (6 bases). Germline CDR1 is SSHAT and CDR2 is FNYEAQ (reference sequence). The CDR3 has 13 amino acids. The V end was cut by 4 bases, the J end by 4 bases, with 9 bases between. Here the CDR3 reads CASSYHRADTQYF. Written as DNA, the CDR3 is TGTGCCAGCAGCTACCACAGGGCAGATACGCAGTATTTT. Looking up the rest from reference TRBV7-7 and TRBJ2-3 gives the full variable domain: GAGVSQSPRYKVTKRGQDVTLRCDPISSHATLYWYQQALGQGPEFLTYFNYEAQPDKSGLPSDRFSAERPEGSISTLTIQRTEQRDSAMYRCASSYHRADTQYFGPGTRLTVL.

The chain uses TRBV5-4 and TRBJ2-1; the D is unclear. Germline V gives CDR1 SGHNT, CDR2 YYREEE (reference sequence). The length of the CDR3 is 16 residues. Between the trimmed V and J ends, which lost 5 bases and 0 bases, there was a span of 15 bases. The CDR3 region is CASSLLFPSSYNEQFF. DNA of the CDR3: TGTGCCAGCAGTCTCCTTTTCCCGAGCTCCTACAATGAGCAGTTCTTC.

This clone came up a few times. V is TRBV30 and J is TRBJ2-7; 8 positions match TRBD1. CDR1 GTSNPN and CDR2 SVGIG come from the germline V gene (reference sequence). CDR3 size: 13 residues. The ends lost 4 bases at V and 6 bases at J; junction bases unmatched: 8. The CDR3, as DNA: TGTGCCTGGAACGGGACAGGTAAAAGCGAGCAGTACTTC. Translating gives CAWNGTGKSEQYF.

The table lists this clone with a few counts. CDR3 loop: CASSFPPVASGYNEQFF. The CDR3 nucleotides read TGTGCCAGCAGTTTTCCGCCTGTGGCTAGCGGATACAATGAGCAGTTCTTC. The V call is TRBV28, the J call TRBJ2-1, with 7 bases lining up with TRBD2. The CDR3 is 17 residues long. V gave up 3 bases and J gave up 4 bases; unmatched junction bases: 12. Germline V gives CDR1 MDHEN, CDR2 SYDVKM.

The genes are TRBV27 and TRBJ1-2, with 8 bases matching TRBD1. This CDR3 has 15 amino acids. Losses at the gene ends were 4 bases for V and 4 bases for J; bases not matched to a gene: 8. The germline gives CDR1 MNHEY, CDR2 SMNVEV (reference sequence). The CDR3 region has the DNA TGTGCCAGCAGTTCCCTCCACACAGGGGGCTATGGCTACACCTTC. The encoded protein is CASSSLHTGGYGYTF.

This clone was found a few times. V and J are TRBV9 and TRBJ2-6; 7 bases agree with TRBD2. Germline loops: CDR1 SGDLS, CDR2 YYNGEE. The CDR3 spans 17 residues. Trimming removed 1 base from V and 3 bases from J; junction bases left unmatched: 7. The CDR3 DNA follows: TGTGCCAGCAGCGTAAGGGCGGGAGAAGATGGGGCCAACGTCCTGACTTTC. Protein: CASSVRAGEDGANVLTF.

The CDR3 here is CASSSGRSGNTIYF. CDR3 bases: TGTGCCAGCAGTTCTGGCCGCTCTGGAAACACCATATATTTT. This chain links TRBV27 with TRBJ1-3; no clear D. Germline CDR1 reads MNHEY; CDR2 reads SMNVEV (reference sequence). The CDR3 contains 14 residues. V dropped 4 bases and J dropped 0 bases, with 7 bases sitting between them.

This clone has a handful of counts. V is TRBV5-6 and J is TRBJ2-7, with 13 nucleotides matching TRBD2. The CDR3 is 15 amino acids. Per germline, CDR1 SGHDT and CDR2 YYEEEE. The trim removed 4 bases at V and 3 bases at J, leaving 4 bases unmatched. Here the CDR3 reads CASSLTSGGDYEQYF. CDR3 bases: TGTGCCAGCAGCCTTACTAGCGGGGGGGACTACGAGCAGTACTTC.

This clone was counted a single time. The chain couples TRBV5-4 to TRBJ2-1; weak D call: TRBD2 (6 bases). The CDR3 totals 13 residues. Germline V lookup: CDR1 SGHNT, CDR2 YYREEE (reference sequence). DNA of the CDR3: TGTGCTTCGAACCTGGGGGGAGCACCTGAGCAGTTCTTC. It is translated as CASNLGGAPEQFF. Full variable domain (missing parts from reference TRBV5-4 and TRBJ2-1): ETGVTQSPTHLIKTRGQQVTLRCSSQSGHNTVSWYQQALGQGPQFIFQYYREEENGRGNFPPRFSGLQFPNYSSELNVNALELDDSALYLCASNLGGAPEQFFGPGTRLTVL.

A few counts support this clone. The chain employs TRBV7-8 and TRBJ2-7, with TRBD2 matching over 9 bases. J was trimmed by 10 bases and V by 0 bases; bases with no gene match: 13. The CDR3 consists of 16 residues. Germline values: CDR1 SGHVS, CDR2 FQNEAQ. CDR3 protein: CASSLAPSGKSGDQYF. CDR3 sequence (DNA): TGTGCCAGCAGCTTAGCCCCTAGCGGGAAGAGCGGCGACCAGTACTTC. Filled out from reference TRBV7-8 and TRBJ2-7, the complete variable domain reads GAGVSQSPRYKVAKRGQDVALRCDPISGHVSLFWYQQALGQGPEFLTYFQNEAQLDKSGLPSDRFFAERPEGSVSTLKIQRTQQEDSAVYLCASSLAPSGKSGDQYFGPGTRLTVT.

The chain recombines TRBV28 with TRBJ2-3; perhaps TRBD1 as D (6 bases). Germline V CDR1 and CDR2: MDHEN, SYDVKM. CDR3 size: 16 residues. V gave up 1 base and J gave up 1 base, with 12 bases separating them. CDR3 in amino acids: CASSLLWGPRTDTQYF. The CDR3 nucleotides read TGTGCCAGCAGTTTATTGTGGGGGCCCCGCACAGATACGCAGTATTTT.

The chain employs TRBV4-1 and TRBJ1-3; D remains unclear. Trimming cost V 3 bases and J 0 bases, with 15 bases left between them. Germline CDR1 is MGHRA and CDR2 is YSYEKL. The CDR3 runs to 17 residues. CDR3 in amino acids: CASSQGAGIISGNTIYF. In DNA, the CDR3 is TGCGCCAGCAGCCAGGGTGCAGGAATCATCTCTGGAAACACCATATATTTT.